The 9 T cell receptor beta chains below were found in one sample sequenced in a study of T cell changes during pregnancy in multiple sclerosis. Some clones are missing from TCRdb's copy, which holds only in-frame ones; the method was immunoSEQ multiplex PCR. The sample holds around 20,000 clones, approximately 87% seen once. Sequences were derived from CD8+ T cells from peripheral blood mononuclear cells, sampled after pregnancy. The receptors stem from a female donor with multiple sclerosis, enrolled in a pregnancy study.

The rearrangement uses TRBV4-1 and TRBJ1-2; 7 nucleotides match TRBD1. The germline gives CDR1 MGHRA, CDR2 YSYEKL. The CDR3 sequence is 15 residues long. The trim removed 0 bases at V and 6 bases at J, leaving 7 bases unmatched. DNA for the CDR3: TGCGCCAGCAGCCAAGAAGGCCCGGGACAGCATGGCTACACCTTC. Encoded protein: CASSQEGPGQHGYTF.

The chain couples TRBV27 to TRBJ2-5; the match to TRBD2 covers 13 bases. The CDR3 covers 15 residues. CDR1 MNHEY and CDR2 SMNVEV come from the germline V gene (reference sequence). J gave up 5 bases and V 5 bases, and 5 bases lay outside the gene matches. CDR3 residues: CASSPWTSGSETQYF. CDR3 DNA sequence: TGTGCCAGCAGTCCCTGGACTAGCGGGAGCGAGACCCAGTACTTC.

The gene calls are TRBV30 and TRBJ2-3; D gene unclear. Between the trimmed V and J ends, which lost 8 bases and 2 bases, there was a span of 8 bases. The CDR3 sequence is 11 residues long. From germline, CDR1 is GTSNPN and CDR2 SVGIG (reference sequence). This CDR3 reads CAQVTTDTQYF. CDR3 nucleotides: TGTGCCCAGGTCACCACAGATACGCAGTATTTT. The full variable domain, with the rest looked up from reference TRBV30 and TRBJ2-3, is SQTIHQWPATLVQPVGSPLSLECTVEGTSNPNLYWYRQAAGRGLQLLFYSVGIGQISSEVPQNLSASRPQDRQFILSSKKLLLSDSGFYLCAQVTTDTQYFGPGTRLTVL.

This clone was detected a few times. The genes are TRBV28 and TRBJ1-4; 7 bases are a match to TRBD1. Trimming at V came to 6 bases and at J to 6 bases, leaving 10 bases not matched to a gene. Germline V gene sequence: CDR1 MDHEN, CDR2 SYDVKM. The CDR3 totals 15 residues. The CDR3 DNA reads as TGTGCCAGCAGAATGGAAGACAGGGTGGATGAAAAACTGTTTTTT. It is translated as CASRMEDRVDEKLFF.

CDR3 sequence (DNA): TGTGCCAGTAGTCCAAGGACAGGGGGTAGGAGCACTGAAGCTTTCTTT. Protein sequence: CASSPRTGGRSTEAFF. V usage is TRBV19 and J usage is TRBJ1-1, with 10 bases lining up with TRBD1. The CDR3 consists of 16 residues. Germline CDR1 LNHDA, CDR2 SQIVND (reference sequence). The V segment lost 5 bases and the J segment 4 bases; nucleotides outside the gene matches: 10. The full variable domain, its missing parts supplied by reference TRBV19 and TRBJ1-1, is DGGITQSPKYLFRKEGQNVTLSCEQNLNHDAMYWYRQDPGQGLRLIYYSQIVNDFQKGDIAEGYSVSREKKESFPLTVTSAQKNPTAFYLCASSPRTGGRSTEAFFGQGTRLTVV.

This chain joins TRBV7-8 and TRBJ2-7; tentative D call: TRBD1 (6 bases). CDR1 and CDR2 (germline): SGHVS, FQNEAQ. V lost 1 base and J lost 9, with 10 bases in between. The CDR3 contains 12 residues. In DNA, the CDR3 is TGTGCCAGCAGCTTAGAGGGGGTTGGGCAGTACTTC. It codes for CASSLEGVGQYF.

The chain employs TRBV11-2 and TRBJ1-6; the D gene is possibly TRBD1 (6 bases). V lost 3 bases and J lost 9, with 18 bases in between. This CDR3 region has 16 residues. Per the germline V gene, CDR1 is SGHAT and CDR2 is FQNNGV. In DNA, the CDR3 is TGTGCCAGCAGCTTCGGGGGGCCGACAGGACCTTCACCCCTCCACTTT. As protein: CASSFGGPTGPSPLHF.

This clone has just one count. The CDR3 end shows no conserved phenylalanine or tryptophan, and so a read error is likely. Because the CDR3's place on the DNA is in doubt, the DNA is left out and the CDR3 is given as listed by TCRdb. This chain's CDR3 is CASSLLLDRDQGSR. This chain connects TRBV28 to TRBJ2-7; the D call of TRBD1 is as the table states it, not checked on the DNA. The CDR3 has 14 amino acids, counting both end residues. Germline CDR1 MDHEN, CDR2 SYDVKM.

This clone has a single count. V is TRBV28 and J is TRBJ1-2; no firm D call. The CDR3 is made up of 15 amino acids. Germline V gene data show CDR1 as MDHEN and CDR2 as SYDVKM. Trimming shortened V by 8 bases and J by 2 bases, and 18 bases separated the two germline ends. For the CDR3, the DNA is TGTGCCAGCGGGCTCGACGGCAGGAAGAACTATGGCTACACCTTC. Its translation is CASGLDGRKNYGYTF.